A single sample is the source of the 15 T cell receptor beta chains below, sequenced in a study of cytomegalovirus exposure and HLA in healthy donors (dated by TCRdb to about 2017). Library preparation employed the immunoSEQ multiplex PCR assay. In TCRdb, the immuneACCESS table is reduced to in-frame sequences with V and J assigned. These tables do not hold every clone; where another copy was compared, an unresolved V gene accounts for under half, and the others remain unexplained. In this sample the table shows under 100,000 clones, 84% of which occur a single time. The ten most abundant clones make up 12% of the sample. Sequencing input: PBMCs. The source of these receptors is a woman between 18 and 29 years old in good health and CMV-seropositive.

J is TRBJ1-2 and V is TRBV5-1; possible D gene TRBD1, 6 bases. Trimming took off 4 bases at V and 0 bases at J, with 13 bases between the two ends. The CDR3 consists of 15 residues. The germline V gene has CDR1 SGHRS and CDR2 YFSETQ. The CDR3 coding sequence is TGCGCCAGCAGCCCCCAGACAGGCCCTAACTATGGCTACACCTTC. This codes for CASSPQTGPNYGYTF. Full variable domain (remainder filled in from reference TRBV5-1 and TRBJ1-2): KAGVTQTPRYLIKTRGQQVTLSCSPISGHRSVSWYQQTPGQGLQFLFEYFSETQRNKGNFPGRFSGRQFSNSRSEMNVSTLELGDSALYLCASSPQTGPNYGYTFGSGTRLTVV.

The chain links TRBV30 to TRBJ1-1; perhaps TRBD1 as D (6 bases). Per germline, CDR1 GTSNPN and CDR2 SVGIG (reference sequence). The ends were cut back, 5 bases at V and 3 bases at J, with 13 bases in the middle. CDR3 length: 13 amino acids. The CDR3 protein is CAWQTGSDTEAFF. The CDR3 DNA reads TGTGCCTGGCAAACAGGGTCCGACACTGAAGCTTTCTTT.

V usage is TRBV7-9 and J usage is TRBJ2-7; D possibly corresponds to TRBD2 (6 bases). This CDR3 contains 15 residues. CDR1 is SEHNR, CDR2 FQNEAQ, per germline (reference sequence). Trimming stripped 0 bases from V and 5 bases from J, with 14 bases between. CDR3 sequence (DNA): TGTGCCAGCAGCTTAGCGGGGGGAGGAGGCCACGAGCAGTACTTC. Translation gives CASSLAGGGGHEQYF.

The rearrangement joins TRBV18 to TRBJ2-2; no reliable D call. Between the trimmed V and J ends, which lost 2 bases and 1 base, there was a span of 5 bases. The germline CDR1 and CDR2 sequences are KGHSH and LQKENI. This CDR3 spans 14 amino acids. The DNA of the CDR3 is TGTGCCAGCTCACCAAACAGGAACACCGGGGAGCTGTTTTTT. As protein: CASSPNRNTGELFF.

The chain carries TRBV5-1 and TRBJ2-5; TRBD1 matches at 10 bases. CDR1 and CDR2 from the germline V gene are SGHRS and YFSETQ. Germline trimming cut 8 bases from V and 5 bases from J; bases unmatched to any gene: 3. This CDR3 is built from 12 residues. DNA for the CDR3: TGCGCCAGTTCGGGACAGGGGGAGACCCAGTACTTC. Its translation is CASSGQGETQYF.

The J gene is TRBJ2-3, the V gene TRBV11-3; 8 bases are shared with TRBD1. J was trimmed by 4 bases and V by 5 bases; bases with no gene match: 20. In germline, CDR1 is SGHNT, CDR2 YENEEA. The CDR3 consists of 19 residues. The CDR3 DNA follows: TGTGCCAGCAGCCCTAAAGGACCACTAGAGCAGGGGGCATCAGATACGCAGTATTTT. It yields the protein CASSPKGPLEQGASDTQYF.

This chain connects TRBV18 to TRBJ2-7, with D possibly being TRBD1 (5 bases). This CDR3 has 13 residues. Germline CDR1 KGHSH, CDR2 LQKENI. Between the trimmed V and J ends, which lost 0 bases and 4 bases, there was a span of 7 bases. The CDR3 reads CASSPPTDYEQYF. The CDR3 DNA reads TGTGCCAGCTCACCACCGACAGATTACGAGCAGTACTTC.

The chain combines TRBV5-4 with TRBJ2-7; 11 bases match TRBD2. The V gene's germline CDR1 is SGHNT and CDR2 YYREEE (reference sequence). This CDR3 spans 16 amino acids. V lost 3 bases to trimming and J lost 2 bases; unmatched junction nucleotides: 7. CDR3 coding DNA: TGTGCCAGCAGCTCAATATTAGCGGGGGGGGCCTACGAGCAGTACTTC. This sequence encodes CASSSILAGGAYEQYF.

The chain carries TRBV27 and TRBJ1-1; a weak D match, TRBD1 (5 bases). With 0 bases removed from V and 5 bases from J, the gap between germline ends came to 22 bases. The CDR3 extends over 18 amino acids. The germline V gene has CDR1 MNHEY and CDR2 SMNVEV (reference sequence). The CDR3 DNA reads as TGTGCCAGCAGTTTATCGTTGGCCACAGGTCCCTGGGGAACTGAAGCTTTCTTT. Residues: CASSLSLATGPWGTEAFF.

The table lists this clone with a count of one. The chain uses TRBV19 and TRBJ1-2, with D possibly TRBD1 on 5 matching bases. Germline-derived CDR1 and CDR2 are LNHDA and SQIVND (reference sequence). The V end was cut by 2 bases, the J end by 1 base, with 8 bases between. The CDR3 covers 14 residues. CDR3 sequence (DNA): TGTGCCAGTAGTATACAGGGACTTAACTATGGCTACACCTTC. Protein sequence: CASSIQGLNYGYTF.

The chain recombines TRBV19 with TRBJ1-5; D may be TRBD1 (5 bases). The germline CDR1 and CDR2 sequences are LNHDA and SQIVND (reference sequence). The CDR3 covers 15 residues. V lost 7 bases to trimming and J lost 0 bases, with 13 bases between them. CDR3 DNA: TGTGCCAGTACAGCCGGACAATATAGCAATCAGCCCCAGCATTTT. It specifies CASTAGQYSNQPQHF.

V and J are TRBV6-1 and TRBJ1-3; D remains unclear. This CDR3 contains 15 residues. The germline V and J ends were trimmed by 0 bases and 2 bases, with 8 bases remaining between them. Germline V gene sequence: CDR1 MNHNS, CDR2 SASEGT. The CDR3 nucleotides read TGTGCCAGCAGTGAAGCGAGGGTAGCTGGAAACACCATATATTTT. Protein: CASSEARVAGNTIYF.

The chain links TRBV7-2 to TRBJ2-2; D perhaps matches TRBD1 (5 bases). CDR1 is SGHTA, CDR2 FQGNSA, per germline. The V end lost 5 bases, the J end lost 8 bases, and 12 bases lay between the germline ends. This CDR3 spans 13 amino acids. Here the CDR3 reads CASSPGLGGELFF. CDR3 DNA sequence: TGTGCCAGCAGCCCAGGGTTGGGGGGGGAGCTGTTTTTT.

The gene calls are TRBV27 and TRBJ1-5, with 10 bases that match TRBD1. With V trimmed by 7 bases and J by 4 bases, 4 bases remained unmatched. CDR1 is MNHEY, CDR2 SMNVEV, per germline (reference sequence). The CDR3 runs 14 residues. CDR3 in amino acids: CASTSGQGNQPQHF. CDR3 DNA sequence: TGTGCCAGCACCTCGGGACAGGGGAATCAGCCCCAGCATTTT.

The rearrangement links TRBV28 to TRBJ2-1, with a tentative D call TRBD1 (6 bases). CDR3 size: 13 residues. Germline values: CDR1 MDHEN, CDR2 SYDVKM. V lost 4 bases, J lost 8 bases, and 12 bases lay in between. The CDR3 DNA reads as TGTGCCAGCAGTTCCGGGACACTTTATGAGCAGTTCTTC. Encoded protein: CASSSGTLYEQFF.